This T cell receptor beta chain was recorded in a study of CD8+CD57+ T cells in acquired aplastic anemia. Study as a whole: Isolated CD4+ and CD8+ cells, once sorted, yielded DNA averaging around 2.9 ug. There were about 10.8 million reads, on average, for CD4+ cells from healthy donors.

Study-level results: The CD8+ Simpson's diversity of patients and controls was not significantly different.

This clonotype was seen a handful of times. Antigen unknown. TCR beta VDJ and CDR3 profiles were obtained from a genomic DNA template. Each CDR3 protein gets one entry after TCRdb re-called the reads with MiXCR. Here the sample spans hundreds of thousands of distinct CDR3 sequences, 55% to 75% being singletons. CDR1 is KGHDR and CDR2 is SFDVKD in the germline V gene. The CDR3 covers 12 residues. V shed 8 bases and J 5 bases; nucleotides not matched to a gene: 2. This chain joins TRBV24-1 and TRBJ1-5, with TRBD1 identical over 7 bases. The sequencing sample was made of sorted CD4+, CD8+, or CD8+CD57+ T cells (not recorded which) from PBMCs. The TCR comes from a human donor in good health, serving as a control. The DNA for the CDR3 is TGTGCCACCACAACAGGGGATCAGCCCCAGCATTTT. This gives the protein CATTTGDQPQHF.